This T cell receptor (beta chain) was sequenced for a study of blood T cell repertoires in COVID-19. Study details: Acute and convalescent COVID-19 specimens originated in the United States, Italy and Spain.

Study processing details: Reference gene primer amplification yielded estimated nucleated cell counts. Measured with immunoSEQ multiplex PCR; TCRdb has only the in-frame clones, and not every one. That table gives V, J and clone size, and the DNA gave D and trimming. Of some 130,000 clones in the sample, around nine tenths are singletons; the top ten hold about 10%. This CDR3 has 14 residues. Germline values: CDR1 MNHEY, CDR2 SVGAGI. Trimming at V came to 8 bases and at J to 2 bases, leaving 9 bases not matched to a gene. Sequencing used peripheral blood. This receptor was obtained from a woman in her 70s with COVID-19, enrolled during active disease. The chain combines TRBV6-5 with TRBJ2-7; the match to TRBD1 covers 7 bases. The CDR3 nucleotides are TGTGCCAGCTCCCGACAGGGTACTGCCTACGAGCAGTACTTC. This codes for CASSRQGTAYEQYF.